These 3 T cell receptor beta chains were sequenced from one sample in a study of metastatic and nonmetastatic thyroid tumors. There were no patients who had received any treatment before thyroid surgery. TCRdb called clones again from the PCR reads with MiXCR. The table shows under 60,000 clones, with 22% occurring only once. Sequencing used blood. All receptors come from a male donor with papillary thyroid cancer or a benign thyroid nodule (not recorded which). Some clones in this sample may be carry-over from other donors' samples.

The chain uses TRBV5-1 and TRBJ2-7; 9 bases agree with TRBD1. Germline V gives CDR1 SGHRS, CDR2 YFSETQ. V lost 4 bases to trimming and J lost 0 bases; unmatched junction nucleotides: 17. This CDR3 spans 19 amino acids. CDR3 DNA sequence: TGCGCCAGCAGCGCCGCCTGGACAGGGGCTGCCTACGCCTCCTACGAGCAGTACTTC. Protein sequence: CASSAAWTGAAYASYEQYF.

The V and J genes are TRBV3-1 and TRBJ2-7; D gene ambiguous. The V and J ends lost 3 bases and 3 bases respectively, with 6 bases between them. Germline lookup yields CDR1 LGHDT and CDR2 YNNKEL (reference sequence). This CDR3 has 12 residues. The CDR3 region has the DNA TGTGCCAGCAGCCAGGGTTACTACGAGCAGTACTTC. Translation: CASSQGYYEQYF.

Many counts were recorded for this clone. The chain employs TRBV11-1 and TRBJ2-3, with unresolved D. This CDR3 is built from 15 residues. The V gene's germline CDR1 is SGHAT and CDR2 FQDESV (reference sequence). Trimming left V 4 bases short and J 2 bases short, with 13 bases between. The CDR3: CASSSSGKDTDTQYF. DNA of the CDR3: TGTGCCAGCAGCTCCTCAGGAAAGGACACAGATACGCAGTATTTT.